One and the same sample provided the 11 T cell receptor beta chains below, sequenced in a study of blood T cell repertoires in COVID-19. Using immunoSEQ multiplex PCR, the repertoire was profiled, and TCRdb retains in-frame clones only, with some absent. The sample contains over 250,000 clones, more than 85% of which appear only once. The specimen was peripheral blood. The receptors come from a woman in her thirties with COVID-19, enrolled during active disease.

The chain recombines TRBV30 with TRBJ1-2, with a tentative D call TRBD1 (6 bases). Germline values: CDR1 GTSNPN, CDR2 SVGIG (reference sequence). Trimming shortened V by 6 bases and J by 0 bases, and 20 bases separated the two germline ends. There are 16 residues in the CDR3. CDR3 amino acids: CACSGQSKMANYGYTF. The CDR3 nucleotides read TGTGCCTGCTCCGGACAGTCCAAGATGGCTAACTATGGCTACACCTTC.

The chain couples TRBV15 to TRBJ2-3; the match to TRBD1 covers 8 bases. V trimming: 11 bases; J trimming: 2 bases; junction bases outside the gene matches: 9. CDR1 is LNHNV, CDR2 YYDKDF, per germline (reference sequence). This CDR3 is 14 amino acids long. The CDR3 coding sequence is TGTGCCGTAAAAGGACAGGGAACCACAGATACGCAGTATTTT. It codes for CAVKGQGTTDTQYF.

V gene TRBV10-3 combines with J gene TRBJ1-1; D may be TRBD1 (5 bases). CDR3 length: 14 amino acids. Trimming removed 3 bases from V and 1 base from J, with 9 bases in between. Germline V CDR1 and CDR2: ENHRY, SYGVKD. CDR3 sequence reads: CAISEPGQNTEAFF. The CDR3 bases are TGTGCCATCAGTGAACCCGGACAGAACACTGAAGCTTTCTTT.

The CDR3, as DNA: TGTGCCAGCAGCTCAAATTCCCAGGGCTGGGAAGCTTTCTTT. It codes for CASSSNSQGWEAFF. J is TRBJ1-1 and V is TRBV13; perhaps TRBD1 as D (5 bases). CDR1 is PRHDT and CDR2 is FYEKMQ in the germline V gene (reference sequence). V was shortened by 4 bases and J by 8 bases, with 17 bases between the two germline ends. This CDR3 has 14 residues.

This clone has a single count. The rearrangement uses TRBV7-2 and TRBJ2-1, with TRBD2 matching over 7 bases. The CDR3 contains 14 residues. CDR1 and CDR2 (germline): SGHTA, FQGNSA. With V trimmed by 0 bases and J by 4 bases, 0 bases remained unmatched. CDR3 loop: CASSLAGGYNEQFF. In DNA, the CDR3 is TGTGCCAGCAGCTTAGCGGGAGGGTACAATGAGCAGTTCTTC.

The J gene is TRBJ1-1, the V gene TRBV4-2, with TRBD1 identical over 9 bases. CDR3 length: 15 amino acids. With 2 bases clipped from V and 4 bases from J, the junction kept 5 bases outside the gene matches. Germline assignment: CDR1 LGHNA and CDR2 YNFKEQ. CDR3 residues: CASSQIQGAGTEAFF. In DNA form, the CDR3 reads TGTGCCAGCAGCCAAATACAGGGGGCGGGCACTGAAGCTTTCTTT.

The chain carries TRBV2 and TRBJ1-5; D might be TRBD1 (5 bases). This CDR3 has 13 residues. V lost 3 bases to trimming and J lost 4 bases, with 7 bases between them. The germline gives CDR1 SNHLY, CDR2 FYNNEI. The CDR3 DNA is TGTGCCAGCAGTGACAGGGATAATCAGCCCCAGCATTTT. Its translation is CASSDRDNQPQHF.

This clone showed up just once. The rearrangement joins TRBV6-2 or TRBV6-3 to TRBJ1-2, with 8 bases aligning to TRBD1. CDR3 length: 14 amino acids. V lost 6 bases to trimming and J lost 2 bases; unmatched junction nucleotides: 5. Germline-derived CDR1 and CDR2 are MNHEY and SVGEGT. The CDR3 coding sequence is TGTGCCAGCAGCTGGACAGGGAAAAACTATGGCTACACCTTC. Translated: CASSWTGKNYGYTF.

The chain links TRBV12-5 to TRBJ2-5; 7 nucleotides line up with TRBD1. This CDR3 comprises 15 residues. Germline trimming cut 1 base from V and 2 bases from J; bases unmatched to any gene: 4. Germline V gives CDR1 LGHNT, CDR2 FRNRAP. The CDR3 region is CASGLGQGEQETQYF. For the CDR3, the DNA is TGTGCTAGTGGTTTGGGGCAGGGGGAGCAAGAGACCCAGTACTTC.

This clone was detected only once. The chain joins TRBV5-5 to TRBJ2-6; D gene ambiguous. V lost 5 bases and J 0 bases, leaving 9 bases between the germline ends. The CDR3 is 15 amino acids. Germline V lookup: CDR1 SGHKS, CDR2 YYEKEE (reference sequence). In DNA, the CDR3 is TGTGCCAGCAGATCATTTAGCTCTGGGGCCAACGTCCTGACTTTC. Translated: CASRSFSSGANVLTF.

This clone was seen only once. V is TRBV6-4 and J is TRBJ2-3, with 10 nucleotides matching TRBD1. V gave up 3 bases and J gave up 3 bases; unmatched junction bases: 6. The length of the CDR3 is 16 residues. CDR1 and CDR2 from the germline V gene are MRHNA and SNTAGT. This chain's CDR3 is CASSEGQGLLTDTQYF. The CDR3 DNA sequence: TGTGCCAGCAGTGAGGGACAGGGGCTGTTGACAGATACGCAGTATTTT.